The 7 T cell receptor beta chains given below trace back to one sample, sequenced in a study of cytomegalovirus exposure and HLA in healthy donors. The PCR contained 60 Vbeta and 13 Jbeta primers. Measured with immunoSEQ multiplex PCR; TCRdb has only the in-frame clones, and not every one. The data show about 150,000 clones, approximately 70% seen once. The sequencing sample was made of PBMCs. The receptors originated from a woman under 30 in good health and CMV-seronegative.

V is TRBV1 and J is TRBJ2-1; TRBD2 reflects the table's D call only, with no check against the DNA. TRBV1 is an annotated pseudogene. The CDR3 runs 21 residues. In nucleotides, the CDR3 is TGCACCAGCAGCCACCCTAACGGGGAGACTAGCGGGGTGAGCTCCTACAATGAGCAGTTCTTC. It translates to CTSSHPNGETSGVSSYNEQFF.

This clone was seen more than once but under ten times. The rearrangement joins TRBV5-5 to TRBJ2-7; 7 positions match TRBD1. The CDR3 extends over 12 amino acids. Unmatched junction bases numbered 4, after V lost 7 bases and J lost 3 bases. The germline CDR1 and CDR2 sequences are SGHKS and YYEKEE (reference sequence). The CDR3 is CASSGQLYEQYF. The CDR3, as DNA: TGTGCCAGCTCGGGACAGCTCTACGAGCAGTACTTC.

V usage is TRBV11-3 and J usage is TRBJ2-5; D is perhaps TRBD2 (5 bases). Trimming left V 5 bases short and J 2 bases short, with 12 bases between. The CDR3 sequence is 14 residues long. Germline assignment: CDR1 SGHNT and CDR2 YENEEA. This CDR3 reads CASSPGGSQETQYF. The CDR3 DNA reads TGTGCCAGCAGCCCTGGAGGTTCTCAAGAGACCCAGTACTTC.

This sequence joins TRBV6-5 and TRBJ1-6; 8 bases map to TRBD1. Looked up from germline, CDR1 is MNHEY and CDR2 is SVGAGI. This CDR3 comprises 15 residues. J lost 7 bases, V lost 2 bases, and 4 bases had no gene match. Here the CDR3 reads CASSYQGAGNSPLHF. The DNA for the CDR3 is TGTGCCAGCAGTTACCAGGGGGCAGGGAATTCACCCCTCCACTTT.

V and J are TRBV19 and TRBJ1-5, with D possibly being TRBD1 (5 bases). The CDR3 sequence is 16 residues long. V lost 4 bases and J lost 0, with 13 bases in between. Germline loops: CDR1 LNHDA, CDR2 SQIVND (reference sequence). This CDR3 is CASSRERTYSNQPQHF. The CDR3 bases are TGTGCCAGTAGTAGGGAACGGACATATAGCAATCAGCCCCAGCATTTT.

The J gene is TRBJ1-2, the V gene TRBV6-5, with 7 bases matching TRBD1. Germline trimming cut 5 bases from V and 7 bases from J; bases unmatched to any gene: 7. The CDR3 is made up of 13 amino acids. Germline V gives CDR1 MNHEY, CDR2 SVGAGI. Here the CDR3 reads CASSARQGSGYTF. CDR3 nucleotide sequence: TGTGCCAGCAGTGCCCGACAGGGATCTGGCTACACCTTC.

The V call is TRBV4-3, the J call TRBJ1-2; TRBD1 aligns across 7 bases. CDR1 LGHNA and CDR2 YSLEER come from the germline V gene. The J segment lost 4 bases and the V segment lost 0 bases, leaving 14 bases of the junction unmatched. CDR3 length: 18 amino acids. The CDR3, as DNA: TGCGCCAGCAGCCAAGAGAGGGTCGGGTCCAGGGGGGCCTATGGCTACACCTTC. This sequence encodes CASSQERVGSRGAYGYTF.